What follows is one TCR beta chain and its context. The V segment lost 5 bases and the J segment 7 bases; nucleotides outside the gene matches: 5. The CDR3 is 13 residues long. Germline V CDR1 and CDR2: KGHSH, LQKENI. The data belong to a study of blood T cell repertoires in COVID-19. Overall study: Both acute and convalescent COVID-19 samples were obtained from the United States, Italy and Spain.

Method: immunoSEQ multiplex PCR; TCRdb's copy keeps in-frame clones and lacks some. Here the sample spans roughly 97,000 clones, roughly four fifths being singletons. The chain combines TRBV18 with TRBJ2-1; TRBD2 aligns across 7 bases. The sample taken for sequencing was peripheral blood. The clonotype originates from a man aged 55 to 70 with acute or convalescent COVID-19. The CDR3 sequence is CASSGGRSNEQFF. In DNA, the CDR3 is TGTGCCAGCTCAGGCGGGAGATCTAATGAGCAGTTCTTC.